A selection of T cell receptor beta chains follows, all from one sample in a study of cytomegalovirus exposure and HLA in healthy donors. TCRdb keeps only in-frame clones here, not all; method: immunoSEQ multiplex PCR. The table lists about 100,000 clones, roughly 75% of them singletons. The sequenced sample consisted of PBMCs. The receptors were gathered from a woman aged 55-69 years in good health and CMV-seronegative. The conserved cysteine and the conserved F or W are not part of the CDR3 here. Fields, in order: J gene, D gene, V gene, CDR3 protein. A D gene is named only where the DNA matches it firmly.

TRBJ2-7	TRBD1	TRBV30	AWGGTGTGYEQY
TRBJ2-7	TRBD1	TRBV28	ASHPGQLTYEQY
TRBJ2-7	TRBD2	TRBV4-2	ASSQEYWRGSGDPWEQY
TRBJ2-1	TRBD2	TRBV5-1	ASSKTGTSFSEQF
TRBJ2-1	-	TRBV6-1	ASSLQVTVDNEQF
TRBJ2-7	TRBD1	TRBV6-1	ASTDRGRGYEQY
TRBJ2-7	TRBD2	TRBV30	AWRTSGRYEQY
TRBJ2-7	TRBD1	TRBV7-9	ASSETGSYEQY
TRBJ2-2	TRBD2	TRBV30	AWSGGSTGELF
TRBJ2-7	TRBD1	TRBV28	ASSSTRTGGRYEQY
TRBJ2-7	TRBD2	TRBV5-4	ASSFSASGIYEQY
TRBJ2-7	TRBD2	TRBV4-1	ASSQQGGYEQY
TRBJ2-4	-	TRBV7-2	ASSLRGQRVDIQY
TRBJ2-3	-	TRBV7-2	ASSERGKQY
TRBJ1-2	-	TRBV9	ASSVEGGSYT
TRBJ2-3	TRBD1	TRBV7-9	ASSFQGETDTQY
TRBJ1-4	TRBD1	TRBV6-1	ASTTGQGNEKLF
TRBJ1-2	TRBD1	TRBV30	AWIEGAKGYT
TRBJ2-3	TRBD1	TRBV27	ASSLWTGKPDTQY
TRBJ2-7	TRBD1	TRBV6-1	ATILQGVRYEQY
TRBJ2-3	TRBD1	TRBV5-1	ASSSSGTGADTQY
TRBJ2-5	TRBD1	TRBV9	ASNLQGAEETQY
TRBJ2-5	TRBD2	TRBV28	ASSLTGGVETQY
TRBJ2-1	TRBD1	TRBV2	ASSRTGRSLYNEQF
TRBJ2-5	-	TRBV9	ASSPRYQETQY
TRBJ2-3	TRBD2	TRBV7-6	ASSYGLAPKDTQY
TRBJ1-1	TRBD1	TRBV9	ASSGDRNTEAF